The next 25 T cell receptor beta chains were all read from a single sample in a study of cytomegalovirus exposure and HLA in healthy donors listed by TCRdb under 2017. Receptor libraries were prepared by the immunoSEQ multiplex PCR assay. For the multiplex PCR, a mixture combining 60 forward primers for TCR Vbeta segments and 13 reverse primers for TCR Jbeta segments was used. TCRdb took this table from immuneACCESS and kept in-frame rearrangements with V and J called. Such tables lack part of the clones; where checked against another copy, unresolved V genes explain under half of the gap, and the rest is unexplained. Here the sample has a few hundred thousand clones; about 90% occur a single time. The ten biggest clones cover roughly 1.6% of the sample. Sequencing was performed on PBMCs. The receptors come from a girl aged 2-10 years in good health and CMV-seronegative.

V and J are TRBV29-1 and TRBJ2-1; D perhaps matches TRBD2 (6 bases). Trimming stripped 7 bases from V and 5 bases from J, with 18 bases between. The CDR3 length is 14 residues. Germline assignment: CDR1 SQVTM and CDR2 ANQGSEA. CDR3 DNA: TGCAGCGACCAGCGGGCCTATGGAGACAATGAGCAGTTCTTC. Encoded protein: CSDQRAYGDNEQFF.

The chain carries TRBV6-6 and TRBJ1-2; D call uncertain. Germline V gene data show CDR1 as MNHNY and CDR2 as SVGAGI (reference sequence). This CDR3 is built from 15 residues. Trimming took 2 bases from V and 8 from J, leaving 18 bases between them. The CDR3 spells CASSYSSGTVGGYTF. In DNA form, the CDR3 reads TGTGCCAGCAGTTACAGCTCCGGTACAGTAGGCGGCTACACCTTC.

In DNA, the CDR3 is TGTGCCAGCAGCTTCGGACAGAGCACAGATACGCAGTATTTT. This gives the protein CASSFGQSTDTQYF. This chain uses TRBV5-6 with TRBJ2-3, with D possibly matching TRBD1 (6 bases). This CDR3 has 14 amino acids. The V gene lost 2 bases and the J gene lost 0 bases, with 7 bases spanning the gap. Germline assignment: CDR1 SGHDT and CDR2 YYEEEE.

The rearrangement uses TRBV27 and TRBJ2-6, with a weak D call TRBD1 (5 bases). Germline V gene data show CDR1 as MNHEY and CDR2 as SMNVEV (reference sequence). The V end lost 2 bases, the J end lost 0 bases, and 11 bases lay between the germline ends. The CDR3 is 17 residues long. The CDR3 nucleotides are TGTGCCAGCAGTTTAGCAGGGCTGAACTCTGGGGCCAACGTCCTGACTTTC. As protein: CASSLAGLNSGANVLTF.

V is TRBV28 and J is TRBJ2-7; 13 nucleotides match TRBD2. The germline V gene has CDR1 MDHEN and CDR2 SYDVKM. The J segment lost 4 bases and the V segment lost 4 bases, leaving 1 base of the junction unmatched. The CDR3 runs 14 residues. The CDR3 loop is CASSWTSGGYEQYF. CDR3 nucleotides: TGTGCCAGCAGTTGGACTAGCGGGGGTTACGAGCAGTACTTC.

The CDR3 DNA is TGTGCCAGCAGTGAACCGAGCGGGGGGGCGTGGGGAGAGACCCAGTACTTC. Translating gives CASSEPSGGAWGETQYF. The chain combines TRBV6-1 with TRBJ2-5; 10 bases match TRBD2. With 2 bases clipped from V and 4 bases from J, the junction kept 10 bases outside the gene matches. The CDR3 length is 17 residues. Germline V CDR1 and CDR2: MNHNS, SASEGT.

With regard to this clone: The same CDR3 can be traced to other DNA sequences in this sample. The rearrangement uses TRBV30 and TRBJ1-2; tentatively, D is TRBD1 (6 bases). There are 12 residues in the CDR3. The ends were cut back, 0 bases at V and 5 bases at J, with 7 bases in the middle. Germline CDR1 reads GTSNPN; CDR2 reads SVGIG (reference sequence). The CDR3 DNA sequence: TGTGCCTGGAGTGTAACAGGGTATGGCTACACCTTC. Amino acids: CAWSVTGYGYTF.

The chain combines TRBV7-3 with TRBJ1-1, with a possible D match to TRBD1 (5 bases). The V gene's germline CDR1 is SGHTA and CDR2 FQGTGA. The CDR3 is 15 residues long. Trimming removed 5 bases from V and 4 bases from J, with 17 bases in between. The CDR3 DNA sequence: TGTGCCAGCAGCCCCGCATGGGGCGTTGGCACTGAAGCTTTCTTT. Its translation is CASSPAWGVGTEAFF. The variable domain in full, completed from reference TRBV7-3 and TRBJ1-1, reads GAGVSQTPSNKVTEKGKYVELRCDPISGHTALYWYRQSLGQGPEFLIYFQGTGAADDSGLPNDRFFAVRPEGSVSTLKIQRTERGDSAVYLCASSPAWGVGTEAFFGQGTRLTVV.

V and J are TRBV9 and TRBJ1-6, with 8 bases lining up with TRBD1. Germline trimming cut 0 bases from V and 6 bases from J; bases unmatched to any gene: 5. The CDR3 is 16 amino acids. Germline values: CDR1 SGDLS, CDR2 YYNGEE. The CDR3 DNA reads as TGTGCCAGCAGCGTAGGACCGGGACAGGTTAATTCACCCCTCCACTTT. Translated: CASSVGPGQVNSPLHF.

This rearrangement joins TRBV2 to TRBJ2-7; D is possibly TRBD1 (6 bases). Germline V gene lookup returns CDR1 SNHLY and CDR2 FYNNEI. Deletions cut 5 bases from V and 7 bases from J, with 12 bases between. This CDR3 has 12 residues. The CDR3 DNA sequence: TGTGCCAGCAGTCACAGGGTTGGGGAGCAGTACTTC. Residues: CASSHRVGEQYF.

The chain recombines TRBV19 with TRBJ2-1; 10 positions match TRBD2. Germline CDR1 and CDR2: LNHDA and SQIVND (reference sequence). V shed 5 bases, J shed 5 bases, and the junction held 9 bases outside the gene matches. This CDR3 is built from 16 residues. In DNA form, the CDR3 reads TGTGCCAGTAGTTCAGGAGCGGGAGGGTCGCACAATGAGCAGTTCTTC. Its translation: CASSSGAGGSHNEQFF.

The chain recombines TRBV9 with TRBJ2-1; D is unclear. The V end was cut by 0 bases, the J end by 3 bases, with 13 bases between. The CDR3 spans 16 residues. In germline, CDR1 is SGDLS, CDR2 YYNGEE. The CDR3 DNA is TGTGCCAGCAGCGTAGTTCGAGCGCCGCACTACAATGAGCAGTTCTTC. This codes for CASSVVRAPHYNEQFF.

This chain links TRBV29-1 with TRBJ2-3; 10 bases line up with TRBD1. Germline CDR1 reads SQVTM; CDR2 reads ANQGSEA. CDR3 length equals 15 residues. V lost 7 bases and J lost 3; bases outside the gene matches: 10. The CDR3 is CSARQGAYYTDTQYF. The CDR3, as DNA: TGCAGCGCCCGACAGGGGGCGTACTATACAGATACGCAGTATTTT.

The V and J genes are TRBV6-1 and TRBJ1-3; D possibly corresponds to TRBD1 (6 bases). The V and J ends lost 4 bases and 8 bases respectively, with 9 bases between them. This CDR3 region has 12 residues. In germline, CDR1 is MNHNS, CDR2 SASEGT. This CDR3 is CASSGDTDTIYF. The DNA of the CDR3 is TGTGCCAGCAGTGGGGACACGGACACCATATATTTT.

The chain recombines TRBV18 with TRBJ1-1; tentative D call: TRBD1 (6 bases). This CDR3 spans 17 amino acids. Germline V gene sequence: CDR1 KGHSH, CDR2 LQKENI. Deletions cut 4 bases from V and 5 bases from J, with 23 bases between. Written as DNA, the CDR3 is TGTGCCAGCTCACTAAAAATCGCGGGGGGCGCTGAGACTGAAGCTTTCTTT. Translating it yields CASSLKIAGGAETEAFF. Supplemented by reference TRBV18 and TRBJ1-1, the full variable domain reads NAGVMQNPRHLVRRRGQEARLRCSPMKGHSHVYWYRQLPEEGLKFMVYLQKENIIDESGMPKERFSAEFPKEGPSILRIQQVVRGDSAAYFCASSLKIAGGAETEAFFGQGTRLTVV.

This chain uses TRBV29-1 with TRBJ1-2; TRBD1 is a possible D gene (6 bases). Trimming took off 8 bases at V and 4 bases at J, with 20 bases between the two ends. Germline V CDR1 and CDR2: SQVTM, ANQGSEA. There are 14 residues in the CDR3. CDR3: CSSSTDSLLYGYTF. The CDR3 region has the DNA TGCAGCTCTTCTACGGACAGCTTGCTCTATGGCTACACCTTC.

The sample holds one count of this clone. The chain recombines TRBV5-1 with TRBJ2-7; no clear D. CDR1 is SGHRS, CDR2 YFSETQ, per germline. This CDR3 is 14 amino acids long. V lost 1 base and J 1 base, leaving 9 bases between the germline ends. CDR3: CASSLYSISYEQYF. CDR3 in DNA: TGCGCCAGCAGCTTGTACTCTATTTCCTACGAGCAGTACTTC.

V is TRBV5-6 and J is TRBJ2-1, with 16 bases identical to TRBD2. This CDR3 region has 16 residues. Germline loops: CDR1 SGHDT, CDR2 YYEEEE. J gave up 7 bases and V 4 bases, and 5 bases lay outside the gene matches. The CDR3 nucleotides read TGTGCCAGCAGCCTGGGACTAGCGGGAGGGAGGAATGAGCAGTTCTTC. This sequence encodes CASSLGLAGGRNEQFF.

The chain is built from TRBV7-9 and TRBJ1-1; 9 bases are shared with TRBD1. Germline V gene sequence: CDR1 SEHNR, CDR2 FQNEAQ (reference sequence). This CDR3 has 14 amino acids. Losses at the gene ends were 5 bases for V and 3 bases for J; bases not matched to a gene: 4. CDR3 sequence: CASSVGQGYTEAFF. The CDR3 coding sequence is TGTGCCAGCAGCGTGGGACAGGGCTACACTGAAGCTTTCTTT.

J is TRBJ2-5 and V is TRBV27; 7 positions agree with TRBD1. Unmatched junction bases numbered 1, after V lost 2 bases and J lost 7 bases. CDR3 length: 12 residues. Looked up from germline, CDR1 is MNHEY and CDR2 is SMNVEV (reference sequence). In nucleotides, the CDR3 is TGTGCCAGCAGTTTAGCAGGGGGGACCCAGTACTTC. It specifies CASSLAGGTQYF.

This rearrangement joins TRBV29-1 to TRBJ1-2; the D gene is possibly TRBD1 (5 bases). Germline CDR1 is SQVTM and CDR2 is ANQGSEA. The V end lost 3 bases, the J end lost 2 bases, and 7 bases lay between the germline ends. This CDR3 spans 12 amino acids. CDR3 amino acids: CSVDYRNYGYTF. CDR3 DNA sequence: TGCAGCGTTGACTACAGGAACTATGGCTACACCTTC. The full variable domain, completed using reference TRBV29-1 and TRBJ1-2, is SAVISQKPSRDICQRGTSLTIQCQVDSQVTMMFWYRQQPGQSLTLIATANQGSEATYESGFVIDKFPISRPNLTFSTLTVSNMSPEDSSIYLCSVDYRNYGYTFGSGTRLTVV.

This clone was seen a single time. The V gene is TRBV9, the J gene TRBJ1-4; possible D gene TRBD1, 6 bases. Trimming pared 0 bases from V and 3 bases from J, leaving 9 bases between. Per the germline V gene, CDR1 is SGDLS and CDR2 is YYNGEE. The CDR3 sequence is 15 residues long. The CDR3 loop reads CASSVGAGANEKLFF. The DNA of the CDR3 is TGTGCCAGCAGCGTAGGGGCAGGGGCTAATGAAAAACTGTTTTTT. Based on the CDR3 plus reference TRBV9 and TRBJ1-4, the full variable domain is DSGVTQTPKHLITATGQRVTLRCSPRSGDLSVYWYQQSLDQGLQFLIQYYNGEERAKGNILERFSAQQFPDLHSELNLSSLELGDSALYFCASSVGAGANEKLFFGSGTQLSVL.

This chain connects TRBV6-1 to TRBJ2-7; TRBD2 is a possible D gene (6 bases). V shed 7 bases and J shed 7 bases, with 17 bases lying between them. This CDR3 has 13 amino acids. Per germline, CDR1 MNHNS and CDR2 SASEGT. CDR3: CASTPLWGEEQYF. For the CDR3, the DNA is TGTGCCAGCACCCCCCTCTGGGGGGAAGAGCAGTACTTC.

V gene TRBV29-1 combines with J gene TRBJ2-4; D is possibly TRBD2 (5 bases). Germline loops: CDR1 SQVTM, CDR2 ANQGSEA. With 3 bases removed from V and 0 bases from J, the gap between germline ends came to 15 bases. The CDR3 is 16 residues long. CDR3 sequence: CSVEEARALAKNIQYF. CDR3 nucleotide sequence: TGCAGCGTTGAGGAGGCCCGGGCTCTAGCCAAAAACATTCAGTACTTC.

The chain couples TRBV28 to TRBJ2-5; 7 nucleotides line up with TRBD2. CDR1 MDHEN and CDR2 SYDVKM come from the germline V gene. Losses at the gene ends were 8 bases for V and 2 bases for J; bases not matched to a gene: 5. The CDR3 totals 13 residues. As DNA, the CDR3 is TGTGCCAGCGGGAGGGACGTACAAGAGACCCAGTACTTC. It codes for CASGRDVQETQYF.